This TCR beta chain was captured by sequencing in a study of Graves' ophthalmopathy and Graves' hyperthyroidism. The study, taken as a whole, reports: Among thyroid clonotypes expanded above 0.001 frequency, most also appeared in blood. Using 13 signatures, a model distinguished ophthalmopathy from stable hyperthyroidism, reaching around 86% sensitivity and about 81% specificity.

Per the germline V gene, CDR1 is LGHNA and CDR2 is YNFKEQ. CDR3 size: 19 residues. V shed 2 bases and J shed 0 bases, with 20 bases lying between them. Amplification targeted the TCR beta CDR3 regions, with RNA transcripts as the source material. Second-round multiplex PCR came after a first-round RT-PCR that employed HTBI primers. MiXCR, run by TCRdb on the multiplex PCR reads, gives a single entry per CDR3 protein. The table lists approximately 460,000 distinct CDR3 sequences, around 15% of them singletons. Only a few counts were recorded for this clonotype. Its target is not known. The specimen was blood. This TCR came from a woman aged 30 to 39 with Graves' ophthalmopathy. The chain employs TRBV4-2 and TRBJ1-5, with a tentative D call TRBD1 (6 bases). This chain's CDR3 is CASSQSDKPGDLSNQPQHF. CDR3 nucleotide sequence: TGTGCCAGCAGCCAATCCGATAAGCCAGGGGACCTTAGCAATCAGCCCCAGCATTTT.